Below are 14 T cell receptor beta chains sequenced from a single sample in a study of tumor-infiltrating lymphocytes in primary liver carcinoma (dated by TCRdb to 2016 to 2017). Total RNA and DNA were co-extracted from around 18-30 mg of bulk tissue with the AllPrep DNA/RNA mini kit, without cell sorting. TCRdb lists the instrument as Illumina HiSeq 2500. Starting from roughly 500 ng total RNA, TCRbeta-specific cDNA was produced by reverse transcription with a constant-region primer and ProtoScript II reverse transcriptase. The TCRbeta libraries were prepared through three rounds of nested multiplex PCR following a slightly modified ARM-PCR procedure. Each of the first two PCR rounds ran for approximately 10 cycles using multiplex TRBV1-TRBV30 forward primers together with a Cbeta reverse primer. The public sequencing data were trimmed at Q25 with fastp and processed into clonotypes with MiXCR by TCRdb, which kept only in-frame beta chains. Every distinct CDR3 protein forms one entry, paired with its most common genes and DNA. The sample has 95,000 to 100,000 distinct CDR3 sequences on record, around two thirds of them singletons. The ten largest make up approximately 12% of the sample.

The sample comprised liver tumor tissue from sampling region 2. Explained via the paper, the cell subset or site label denotes: tumor region T2, inferior pole. These TCRs come from an older woman with primary liver carcinoma and hepatitis B virus infection.

With respect to this clonotype: An end of the junction does not agree with germline; a read error may underlie this. The genes are TRBV4-2 and TRBJ2-1; possibly TRBD1 for D (6 bases). This CDR3 has 18 residues. The germline CDR1 and CDR2 sequences are LGHNA and YNFKEQ. The CDR3 DNA sequence: TGTGCCAGCAGCCAACAGGGCCAGGGGACGATTTCATACAATGAGCAGTCCTTC. It encodes CASSQQGQGTISYNEQSF.

The chain couples TRBV12-3 or TRBV12-4 to TRBJ2-4; 10 bases align to TRBD1. V shed 11 bases and J 9 bases; nucleotides not matched to a gene: 10. There are 13 residues in the CDR3. CDR3 protein: CAHSGTGVVIQYF. CDR3 coding DNA: TGTGCCCACTCAGGGACAGGGGTAGTCATTCAGTACTTC.

This clonotype was counted many times. This sequence joins TRBV12-3 or TRBV12-4 and TRBJ1-2, with D uncertain. V was shortened by 3 bases and J by 2 bases, with 10 bases between the two germline ends. The CDR3 is made up of 14 amino acids. In DNA form, the CDR3 reads TGTGCCAGCAGTTTGGGCAGAACCAACTATGGCTACACCTTC. Protein sequence: CASSLGRTNYGYTF.

This clonotype was seen more than once but under ten times. The chain links TRBV5-1 to TRBJ2-1, with D possibly matching TRBD2 (5 bases). Trimming took 1 base from V and 7 from J, leaving 15 bases between them. From germline, CDR1 is SGHRS and CDR2 YFSETQ. The CDR3 is 15 residues long. The DNA of the CDR3 is TGCGCCAGCAGCTTGCAGCTAGCCCTGAGGAATGAGCAGTTCTTC. It codes for CASSLQLALRNEQFF.

As regards this clonotype: As the CDR3 is not closed by the conserved phenylalanine or tryptophan, this likely results from a read error. It is unclear where the CDR3 begins or ends on the DNA, so no DNA is shown, and the CDR3 is as TCRdb lists it. The chain recombines TRBV11-3 with TRBJ1-1; TRBD1 is the table's D call, not checked against the DNA. In germline, CDR1 is SGHNT, CDR2 YENEEA. From its first to its last residue, the CDR3 has 15 amino acids. The CDR3 sequence is CASSLGQGATVEAPL.

This clonotype came up many times. The chain has TRBV10-1 and TRBJ1-1, with unresolved D. This CDR3 has 13 amino acids. CDR1 and CDR2 (germline): WNHNN, SYGVQD (reference sequence). Trimming shortened V by 0 bases and J by 12 bases, and 14 bases separated the two germline ends. In DNA form, the CDR3 reads TGCGCCAGCAGTGAGTCGAAGAGAGGACCCCCTTTCTTT. It specifies CASSESKRGPPFF.

This clonotype was recorded a few times. The chain uses TRBV7-9 and TRBJ2-2; TRBD2 matches 10 bases. Germline loops: CDR1 SEHNR, CDR2 FQNEAQ (reference sequence). The CDR3 length is 17 residues. Trimming removed 5 bases from V and 5 bases from J; junction bases left unmatched: 11. CDR3 sequence reads: CASSRSSGSSGTGELFF. The CDR3 bases are TGTGCCAGCAGCCGATCTAGCGGGAGTAGTGGGACCGGGGAGCTGTTTTTT.

Details on this clonotype: A much larger clone lies one base from this, so it may be a read error. The chain uses TRBV7-9 and TRBJ2-7, with TRBD1 matching 11 bases. V was clipped by 7 bases and J by 2 bases; unmatched bases: 4. The CDR3 totals 14 residues. Germline V gene lookup returns CDR1 SEHNR and CDR2 FQNEAQ (reference sequence). The DNA for the CDR3 is TGTGCCAGCAATCCGGGACAGGGGGCCTACGAGCAGTACTTC. Translating gives CASNPGQGAYEQYF.

In this sample, this clonotype is medium-sized. J is TRBJ1-2 and V is TRBV12-3 or TRBV12-4, with 8 bases identical to TRBD1. V shed 5 bases, J shed 8 bases, and the junction held 10 bases outside the gene matches. There are 14 residues in the CDR3. CDR3 in DNA: TGTGCCAGCAGTCCTCCCCGGACAGGGCTCGGCTACACCTTC. It specifies CASSPPRTGLGYTF.

A note on this clonotype: Without the conserved terminal phenylalanine or tryptophan, this CDR3 likely stems from a read error. The J gene is TRBJ2-1, the V gene TRBV29-1; D may correspond to TRBD1 or TRBD2 (5 bases each). The CDR3 is 13 residues long. The germline V gene has CDR1 SQVTM and CDR2 ANQGSEA. The CDR3 nucleotides are TGCAGCGTCGGTGGGACCTCCCACAATGAGCAGTTCTTA. This gives the protein CSVGGTSHNEQFL.

With regard to this clonotype: A much larger clone sits a single nucleotide away, making a read error possible. The gene calls are TRBV28 and TRBJ1-2; TRBD1 might be the D (6 bases). Looked up from germline, CDR1 is MDHEN and CDR2 is SYDVKM. This CDR3 has 14 amino acids. Trimming shortened V by 7 bases and J by 4 bases, and 16 bases separated the two germline ends. The CDR3 is CASTSPTGFYGYTF. CDR3 DNA: TGTGCCAGCACTTCCCCGACAGGATTCTATGGCTACACCTTC.

By share of the sample, this clonotype is medium-sized. This chain joins TRBV29-1 and TRBJ1-2; possible D gene TRBD1, 6 bases. Trimming took 3 bases from V and 8 from J, leaving 16 bases between them. CDR1 and CDR2 from the germline V gene are SQVTM and ANQGSEA. This CDR3 is built from 13 residues. The CDR3 DNA reads as TGCAGCGTTGAGGCGGGGGGCGAAAGGGGCTACACCTTC. Translation: CSVEAGGERGYTF.

This clonotype has just a few counts. This chain uses TRBV20-1 with TRBJ2-1, with D possibly matching TRBD1 (5 bases). Germline assignment: CDR1 DFQATT and CDR2 SNEGSKA (reference sequence). This CDR3 spans 12 amino acids. The ends were cut back, 4 bases at V and 7 bases at J, with 11 bases in the middle. The CDR3 coding sequence is TGCAGTGCTAAAACAGGTGTAAATGAGCAGTTCTTC. Translated: CSAKTGVNEQFF.

With respect to this clonotype: A much larger clone differs by one base, so this may be a read error. The J gene is TRBJ2-1, the V gene TRBV5-4; D might be TRBD2 (6 bases). V shed 6 bases and J shed 0 bases, with 19 bases lying between them. The CDR3 consists of 17 residues. CDR1 SGHNT and CDR2 YYREEE come from the germline V gene (reference sequence). The DNA of the CDR3 is TGTGCCAGCAACTTCGGCGGGGTAAAGAGCTCCTACAATGAGCAGTTCTTC. It translates to CASNFGGVKSSYNEQFF. Supplemented by reference TRBV5-4 and TRBJ2-1, the full variable domain reads ETGVTQSPTHLIKTRGQQVTLRCSSQSGHNTVSWYQQALGQGPQFIFQYYREEENGRGNFPPRFSGLQFPNYSSELNVNALELDDSALYLCASNFGGVKSSYNEQFFGPGTRLTVL.